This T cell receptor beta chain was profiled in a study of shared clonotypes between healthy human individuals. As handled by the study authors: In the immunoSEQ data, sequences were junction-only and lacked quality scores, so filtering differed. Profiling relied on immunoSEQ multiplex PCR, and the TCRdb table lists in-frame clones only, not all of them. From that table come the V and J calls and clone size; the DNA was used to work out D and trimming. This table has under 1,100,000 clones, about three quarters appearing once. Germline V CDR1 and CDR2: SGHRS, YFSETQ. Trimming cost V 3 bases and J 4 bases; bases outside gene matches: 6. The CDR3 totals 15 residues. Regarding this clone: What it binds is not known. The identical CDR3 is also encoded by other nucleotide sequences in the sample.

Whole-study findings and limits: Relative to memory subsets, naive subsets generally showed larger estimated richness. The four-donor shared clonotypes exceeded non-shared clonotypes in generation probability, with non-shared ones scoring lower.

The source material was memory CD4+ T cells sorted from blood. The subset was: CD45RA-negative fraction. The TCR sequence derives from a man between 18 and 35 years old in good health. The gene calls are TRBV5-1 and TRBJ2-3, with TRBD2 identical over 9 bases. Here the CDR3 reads CASSSLAGGPDTQYF. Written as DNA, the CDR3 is TGCGCCAGCAGCTCCTTGGCGGGAGGGCCAGATACGCAGTATTTT.